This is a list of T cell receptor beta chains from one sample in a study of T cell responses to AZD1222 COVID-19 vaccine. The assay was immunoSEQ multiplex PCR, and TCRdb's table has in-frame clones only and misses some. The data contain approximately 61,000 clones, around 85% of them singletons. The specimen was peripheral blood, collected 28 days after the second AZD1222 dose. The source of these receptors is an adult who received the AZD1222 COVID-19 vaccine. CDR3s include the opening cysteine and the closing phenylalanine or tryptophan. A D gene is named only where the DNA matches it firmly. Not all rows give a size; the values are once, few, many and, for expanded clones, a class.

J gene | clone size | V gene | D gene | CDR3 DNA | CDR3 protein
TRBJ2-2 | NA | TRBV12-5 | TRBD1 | TGTGCTAGTGCCGATACAGGGGCCGGGGAGCTGTTTTTT | CASADTGAGELFF
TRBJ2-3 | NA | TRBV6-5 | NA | TGTGCCAGCAGTTCCGGTGGGCCAGATACGCAGTATTTT | CASSSGGPDTQYF
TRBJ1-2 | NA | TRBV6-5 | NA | TGTGCCAGCAGTCAGGCCTCGGAGGGCTACACCTTC | CASSQASEGYTF
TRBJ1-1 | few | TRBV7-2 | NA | TGTGCCAGCAGCTTAGCAGGGCGGTTGAACACTGAAGCTTTCTTT | CASSLAGRLNTEAFF
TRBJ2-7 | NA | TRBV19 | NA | TGTGCCAGTAGTACATGGGATCGCATCTACGAGCAGTACTTC | CASSTWDRIYEQYF
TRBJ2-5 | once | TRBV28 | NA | TGTGCCAGCAGTTCCCTCTCGGGACCGTGGACCCGGGGGACCCAGTACTTC | CASSSLSGPWTRGTQYF
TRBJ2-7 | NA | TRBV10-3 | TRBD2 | TGTGCCATCAGTGAGTATATTGGGACTAGTAGCGAGCAGTACTTC | CAISEYIGTSSEQYF
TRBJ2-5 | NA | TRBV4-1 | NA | TGCGCCAGCAGCCAGTGGTCAGGGGAAGAGACCCAGTACTTC | CASSQWSGEETQYF
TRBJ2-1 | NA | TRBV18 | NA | TGTGCCAGCTCACCAGGAAGTTACAATGAGCAGTTCTTC | CASSPGSYNEQFF
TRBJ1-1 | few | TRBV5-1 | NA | TGCGCCAGCAGCTTGGGGCGAACATTGAACACTGAAGCTTTCTTT | CASSLGRTLNTEAFF
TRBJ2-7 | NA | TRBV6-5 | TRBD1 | TGTGCCAGCAGCTCCGGGACAGGAAAGTACGAGCAGTACTTC | CASSSGTGKYEQYF
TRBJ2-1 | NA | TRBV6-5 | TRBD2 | TGTGCCAGCAGCAGTAGCGGGGCCTCCTACAATGAGCAGTTCTTC | CASSSSGASYNEQFF
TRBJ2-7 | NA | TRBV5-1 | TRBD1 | TGCGCCAGCAGCTCGGGACAGGGGGCGGTCCTGTACTTC | CASSSGQGAVLYF
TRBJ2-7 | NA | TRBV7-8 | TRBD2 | TGTGCCAGCAGCACCCTGGGCGGGAGTGGGGCCTACGAGCAGTACTTC | CASSTLGGSGAYEQYF
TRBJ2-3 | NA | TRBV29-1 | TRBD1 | TGCAGCGTCCTAACAGGGGTAGATACGCAGTATTTT | CSVLTGVDTQYF
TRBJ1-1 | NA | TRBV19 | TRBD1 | TGTGCCAGTAGTAGGCAGGGGGGTAACACTGAAGCTTTCTTT | CASSRQGGNTEAFF
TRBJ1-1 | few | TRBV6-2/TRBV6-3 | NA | TGTGCCAGCAGTTACGACCGCACAGGGAAATGGACTGAAGCTTTCTTT | CASSYDRTGKWTEAFF
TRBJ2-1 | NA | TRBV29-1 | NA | TGCAGCGTTGCGGCTAGCGCCGACAATGAGCAGTTCTTC | CSVAASADNEQFF
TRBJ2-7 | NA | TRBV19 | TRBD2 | TGTGCCAGTAGGGTTAGCGGGAGAGGAACCTACGAGCAGTACTTC | CASRVSGRGTYEQYF
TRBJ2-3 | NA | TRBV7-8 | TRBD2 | TGTGCCAGCAGCATAGGACTAGCGGTGCGTGGGGGGCAGTATTTT | CASSIGLAVRGGQYF
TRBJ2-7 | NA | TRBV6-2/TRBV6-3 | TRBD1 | TGTGCCAGCAGTAGGGACAGGGGCTACGAGCAGTACTTC | CASSRDRGYEQYF
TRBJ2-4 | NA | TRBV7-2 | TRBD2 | TGTGCCAGCAGCCCCGGGGGGGAACCCAAAAACATTCAGTACTTC | CASSPGGEPKNIQYF
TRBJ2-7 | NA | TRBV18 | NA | TGTGCCAGCTCACCCCAGGGTGGTATCCGCGAGCAGTACTTC | CASSPQGGIREQYF
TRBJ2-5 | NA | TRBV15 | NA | TGTGCCCACTGGCTGGGGGTCCAAGAGACCCAGTACTTC | CAHWLGVQETQYF
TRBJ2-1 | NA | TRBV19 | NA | TGTGCCAGTACCCTGGGGCCGCCTAGCTCCTACAATGAGCAGTTCTTC | CASTLGPPSSYNEQFF
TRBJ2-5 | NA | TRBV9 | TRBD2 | TGTGCCAGCAGCCCAGGACTAGCGGAGGCACAAGAGACCCAGTACTTC | CASSPGLAEAQETQYF
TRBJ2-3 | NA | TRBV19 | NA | TGTGCCAGTAGTAACTCCTATGGCACAGATACGCAGTATTTT | CASSNSYGTDTQYF
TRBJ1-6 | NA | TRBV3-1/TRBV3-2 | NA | TGTGCCAGCAGCACACGTCGGGGTCGTGGGTCCTATAATTCACCCCTCCACTTT | CASSTRRGRGSYNSPLHF
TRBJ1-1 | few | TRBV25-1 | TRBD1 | TGTGCCAGCAGTACCCGGGACAGAAACACTGAAGCTTTCTTT | CASSTRDRNTEAFF
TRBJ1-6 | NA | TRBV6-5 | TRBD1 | TGTGCCAGCAGCGGACAGGGTGGCGATGGCTCACCCCTCCACTTT | CASSGQGGDGSPLHF
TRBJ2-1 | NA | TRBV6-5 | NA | TGTGCCAGCAGTTACGGGCGGGGTTCCTACAATGAGCAGTTCTTC | CASSYGRGSYNEQFF
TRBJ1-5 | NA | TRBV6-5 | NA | TGTGCCAGCAGTTACTCGAGGCTACATAGCAATCAGCCCCAGCATTTT | CASSYSRLHSNQPQHF
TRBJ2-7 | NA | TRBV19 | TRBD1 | TGTGCCAGTAGTGGAACAGGGGGCTCCTACGAGCAGTACTTC | CASSGTGGSYEQYF
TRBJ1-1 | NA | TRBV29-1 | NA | TGCAGCGGCGTGGGAGGGGCCCTGAACACTGAAGCTTTCTTT | CSGVGGALNTEAFF
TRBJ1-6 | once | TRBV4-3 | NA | TGCGCCAGCAGCCAAAGCGACAGGCGAATTGATTCACCCCTCCACTTT | CASSQSDRRIDSPLHF
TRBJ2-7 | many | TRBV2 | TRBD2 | TGTGCCAGCAGCGTCGCGGGGGACGCCTACGAGCAGTACTTC | CASSVAGDAYEQYF
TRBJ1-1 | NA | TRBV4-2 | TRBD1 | TGTGCCAGCAGCCAAGAGGGACAGATGAACACTGAAGCTTTCTTT | CASSQEGQMNTEAFF
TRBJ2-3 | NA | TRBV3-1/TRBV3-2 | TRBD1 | TGTGCCAGCAGCCAAGATGCGGCAGGGGCAGGGGGGCAGTATTTT | CASSQDAAGAGGQYF